This TCR beta chain was retrieved from a study of shared clonotypes between healthy human individuals. Study-level results: Naive subsets usually exceeded memory subsets in estimated richness. Compared with clonotypes that all four donors shared, non-shared clonotypes had lower generation probabilities.

Sequencing was performed with immunoSEQ multiplex PCR; in TCRdb, only in-frame clones are kept and a portion is missing. The sample gives 2 million to 2.5 million clones, more than 85% of which show up once; 0.35% to 0.5% is in the top ten. As regards this clone: As yet, its antigen is unknown.

V lost 1 base, J lost 6 bases, and 12 bases stayed unmatched. The CDR3 loop spans 17 amino acids. Germline V lookup: CDR1 MDHEN, CDR2 SYDVKM. Sequences were obtained from naive CD4+ T cells from PBMCs. Subset described: CD45RA+ positively selected. This TCR came from a man between 18 and 35 years old in good health. Some clones in this sample may be carry-over from other donors' samples. The V call is TRBV28, the J call TRBJ1-1; 9 positions agree with TRBD1. The CDR3 DNA follows: TGTGCCAGCAGTTTATACGACCCTGGACAGGGGACCCCTGAAGCTTTCTTT. Translated, it gives CASSLYDPGQGTPEAFF.